The present entry profiles one T cell receptor (beta chain) with its context. Its cognate antigen is unknown. Antigen-specific CD4+ T cells were expanded (with viral peptide pools) by the ViraFEST assay ahead of sequencing. Once cultured for 10 days, the cells underwent separation to obtain CD4+ T cells. The CDR3 contains 11 residues. Trimming stripped 5 bases from V and 6 bases from J, with 8 bases between. Germline V gene data show CDR1 as DFQATT and CDR2 as SNEGSKA (reference sequence). This sample stems from a study of vaccination effects on CD4 cells after COVID-19. Points from the study as a whole: Limitations: small convalescent group and missing early post-infection timepoints. In the late period after vaccination, infection- and vaccine-induced clones contracted markedly.

The table came from immunoSEQ multiplex PCR; TCRdb's copy has only in-frame clones and leaves some out. The table shows about 79,000 clones, with 74% occurring only once. This chain uses TRBV20-1 with TRBJ2-1; a possible D gene is TRBD1 (5 bases). The source is a human donor who received a COVID-19 vaccine. Sequencing was performed on CD4+ T cells from PBMCs cultured with HCoV-229E spike peptides, taken before COVID-19 vaccination. The CDR3 here is CSALGPNEQFF. The CDR3 bases are TGCAGTGCTCTGGGGCCCAATGAGCAGTTCTTC.